A single sample is the source of the 3 T cell receptor beta chains below, sequenced in a study of glioma-infiltrating T cells after dendritic cell vaccination. Measured with immunoSEQ multiplex PCR; TCRdb has only the in-frame clones, and not every one. The sample shows just under 100,000 clones, approximately 80% of them seen only once. Time point given: after dendritic cell vaccination, including at tumor progression/relapse. Sequencing used blood, obtained after dendritic cell vaccination. All receptors come from a human donor with glioblastoma.

This rearrangement joins TRBV29-1 to TRBJ2-3, with D possibly matching TRBD1 (5 bases). V gave up 5 bases and J gave up 5 bases, with 11 bases separating them. This CDR3 region has 12 residues. Germline V gene sequence: CDR1 SQVTM, CDR2 ANQGSEA. The CDR3 is CSVLAQGDTQYF. The CDR3 DNA sequence: TGCAGCGTTCTGGCGCAGGGAGATACGCAGTATTTT.

V and J are TRBV5-1 and TRBJ2-2; D gene uncertain. The CDR3 is 14 amino acids. The germline gives CDR1 SGHRS, CDR2 YFSETQ. V was cut by 0 bases and J by 6 bases, with 9 bases left in between. The CDR3 here is CASSLAGSPGELFF. CDR3 sequence (DNA): TGCGCCAGCAGCTTGGCCGGGTCTCCCGGGGAGCTGTTTTTT.

The chain combines TRBV6-6 with TRBJ2-7, with a possible D match to TRBD1 (5 bases). The V gene lost 5 bases and the J gene lost 0 bases, with 14 bases spanning the gap. Germline V gene lookup returns CDR1 MNHNY and CDR2 SVGAGI (reference sequence). The CDR3 length is 15 residues. In DNA form, the CDR3 reads TGTGCCAGCAGTCTCGCAGGGTCTTCCTCCTACGAGCAGTACTTC. Its translation is CASSLAGSSSYEQYF.